The 25 T cell receptor beta chains below were found in one sample sequenced in a study of graft-versus-host responses after intestinal transplantation. The table came from immunoSEQ multiplex PCR; TCRdb's copy has only in-frame clones and leaves some out. The sample yields some 130,000 clones, 85% to 95% seen once. The antigens these receptors bind are not known. This specimen was unstimulated CD8+ T cells sorted from spleen or lymph node cells, taken before intestinal transplant. All receptors derive from a human donor who received an intestinal transplant.

The chain carries TRBV28 and TRBJ2-5; TRBD1 or TRBD2 may be the D gene (5 bases each). Germline V gene lookup returns CDR1 MDHEN and CDR2 SYDVKM. The CDR3 loop spans 14 amino acids. V shed 5 bases and J shed 4 bases, with 14 bases lying between them. As DNA, the CDR3 is TGTGCCAGCAGTGAAGAGGGGTTGCGAGAGACCCAGTACTTC. It codes for CASSEEGLRETQYF.

This clone has just one count. The chain couples TRBV4-3 to TRBJ2-5; D is perhaps TRBD1 or TRBD2 (5 bases each). The end of the DNA is better explained by TRBJ2-7, so the J call may be wrong. Germline V CDR1 and CDR2: LGHNA, YSLEER. This CDR3 is built from 14 residues. CDR3 DNA: TGCGCCAGCGGCCCCGGGACCAACCCCTACGAGCAGTACTTC. This encodes CASGPGTNPYEQYF.

V gene TRBV6-5 combines with J gene TRBJ2-5; 7 bases fit TRBD1. The V and J ends lost 6 bases and 5 bases, in that order; junction bases with no gene match: 3. CDR1 MNHEY and CDR2 SVGAGI come from the germline V gene. CDR3 length equals 12 residues. CDR3 amino acids: CASRTGLETQYF. CDR3 nucleotide sequence: TGTGCCAGCAGGACAGGGCTCGAGACCCAGTACTTC.

The gene calls are TRBV6-6 and TRBJ1-4, with 7 positions matching TRBD1. The V and J ends lost 6 bases and 5 bases, in that order; junction bases with no gene match: 3. The germline V gene encodes CDR1 MNHNY and CDR2 SVGAGI (reference sequence). This CDR3 is built from 13 residues. Written as DNA, the CDR3 is TGTGCCAGCAGCGACAGGGAAAATGAAAAACTGTTTTTT. Translation gives CASSDRENEKLFF.

The chain joins TRBV6-5 to TRBJ2-7; the match to TRBD2 covers 15 bases. From germline, CDR1 is MNHEY and CDR2 SVGAGI. V was clipped by 6 bases and J by 4 bases; unmatched bases: 4. The CDR3 totals 15 residues. In DNA, the CDR3 is TGTGCCAGCAGACCCGGGACTAGCGGGAGGTACGAGCAGTACTTC. It encodes CASRPGTSGRYEQYF.

The chain couples TRBV9 to TRBJ1-2; no firm D call. The CDR3 loop spans 14 amino acids. Trimming took off 0 bases at V and 2 bases at J, with 8 bases between the two ends. CDR1 and CDR2 (germline): SGDLS, YYNGEE. The CDR3 nucleotides are TGTGCCAGCAGCGTAGCTGAAGGGAACTATGGCTACACCTTC. It translates to CASSVAEGNYGYTF. Drawing the rest from reference TRBV9 and TRBJ1-2, the complete variable domain is DSGVTQTPKHLITATGQRVTLRCSPRSGDLSVYWYQQSLDQGLQFLIQYYNGEERAKGNILERFSAQQFPDLHSELNLSSLELGDSALYFCASSVAEGNYGYTFGSGTRLTVV.

This clone was recorded a few times. The chain employs TRBV19 and TRBJ1-4, with D perhaps TRBD1 (5 bases). Germline assignment: CDR1 LNHDA and CDR2 SQIVND (reference sequence). There are 15 residues in the CDR3. The ends were cut back, 7 bases at V and 3 bases at J, with 15 bases in the middle. For the CDR3, the DNA is TGTGCCAGTAACGAGGGGATCATGGCTAATGAAAAACTGTTTTTT. Encoded protein: CASNEGIMANEKLFF.

The J gene is TRBJ1-2, the V gene TRBV19, with a weak D call TRBD1 (6 bases). V lost 7 bases to trimming and J lost 3 bases, with 15 bases between them. CDR1 LNHDA and CDR2 SQIVND come from the germline V gene (reference sequence). CDR3 size: 14 residues. CDR3 protein: CASTGIGGDYGYTF. For the CDR3, the DNA is TGTGCCAGTACGGGGATCGGGGGCGACTATGGCTACACCTTC.

The V and J genes are TRBV5-7 and TRBJ1-2; D is uncertain. TRBV5-7 is an open reading frame, and its role is uncertain. V was clipped by 1 base and J by 0 bases, with 10 bases between them. The CDR3 is 15 amino acids. Here the CDR3 reads CASSLRNSANYGYTF. The CDR3 nucleotides are TGTGCCAGCAGCTTGAGGAATTCGGCTAACTATGGCTACACCTTC.

The chain has TRBV5-6 and TRBJ2-5, with D perhaps matching TRBD2 (5 bases). The assigned J gene may be wrong: the sequence end matches TRBJ2-7 better. CDR1 is SGHDT, CDR2 YYEEEE, per germline. There are 15 residues in the CDR3. The CDR3 DNA is TGTGCCAGCAGCTTGAGCGGCATAGGCTCCTACGAGCAGTACTTC. This codes for CASSLSGIGSYEQYF.

This clone was detected only once. This chain uses TRBV27 with TRBJ2-5; 10 bases align to TRBD2. The J call may be incorrect, as the DNA end agrees better with TRBJ2-7. This CDR3 contains 16 residues. The V gene's germline CDR1 is MNHEY and CDR2 SMNVEV (reference sequence). CDR3 amino acids: CASSREPSGSSYEQYF. The CDR3 bases are TGTGCCAGCAGCCGCGAACCTAGCGGGAGCTCCTACGAGCAGTACTTC.

The rearrangement uses TRBV4-2 and TRBJ2-7, with D possibly being TRBD1 (5 bases). CDR3 size: 13 residues. The V end lost 2 bases, the J end lost 2 bases, and 7 bases lay between the germline ends. Germline CDR1 LGHNA, CDR2 YNFKEQ. In DNA form, the CDR3 reads TGTGCCAGCAGCCAACGGACACCCTACGAGCAGTACTTC. Its protein is CASSQRTPYEQYF.

The chain employs TRBV30 and TRBJ2-7, with D perhaps TRBD2 (6 bases). The V gene lost 1 base and the J gene lost 3 bases, with 10 bases spanning the gap. Looked up from germline, CDR1 is GTSNPN and CDR2 is SVGIG (reference sequence). The length of the CDR3 is 13 residues. CDR3 DNA sequence: TGTGCCTGGAGTGCCCTAGCGTTCTACGAGCAGTACTTC. This codes for CAWSALAFYEQYF. Full variable domain (remainder filled in from reference TRBV30 and TRBJ2-7): SQTIHQWPATLVQPVGSPLSLECTVEGTSNPNLYWYRQAAGRGLQLLFYSVGIGQISSEVPQNLSASRPQDRQFILSSKKLLLSDSGFYLCAWSALAFYEQYFGPGTRLTVT.

The chain employs TRBV9 and TRBJ1-1; tentatively, D is TRBD1 (5 bases). CDR3 length: 13 residues. Germline V lookup: CDR1 SGDLS, CDR2 YYNGEE. Deletions cut 3 bases from V and 1 base from J, with 7 bases between. CDR3 in DNA: TGTGCCAGCAGCGATGGGACGAACACTGAAGCTTTCTTT. This gives the protein CASSDGTNTEAFF.

This chain joins TRBV12-1 and TRBJ1-1; no DNA check was done on the table's D call, TRBD1. TRBV12-1 is a documented pseudogene. This CDR3 is 18 amino acids long. The CDR3 protein is CASSFTVFRLQGDTEAFF. The CDR3 bases are TGTGCCAGCAGCTTTACGGTGTTTCGGTTACAGGGGGACACTGAAGCTTTCTTT.

The chain uses TRBV13 and TRBJ2-1, with D unresolved. V lost 5 bases and J lost 4, with 9 bases in between. This CDR3 has 13 residues. The germline V gene encodes CDR1 PRHDT and CDR2 FYEKMQ (reference sequence). As DNA, the CDR3 is TGTGCCAGCAGCGTCCGACTTTACAATGAGCAGTTCTTC. Its protein product is CASSVRLYNEQFF.

The chain is built from TRBV9 and TRBJ2-7; tentative D call: TRBD1 (5 bases). V was trimmed by 0 bases and J by 2 bases, leaving 9 bases between them. The CDR3 has 14 amino acids. CDR1 and CDR2 (germline): SGDLS, YYNGEE. In DNA, the CDR3 is TGTGCCAGCAGCGTAGGTGGCAGGGCCTACGAGCAGTACTTC. Translation: CASSVGGRAYEQYF.

This clone showed up just once. The CDR3 sequence: CASGAGAKNTEAFF. CDR3 nucleotide sequence: TGTGCCAGCGGGGCGGGGGCCAAGAACACTGAAGCTTTCTTT. The V and J genes are TRBV9 and TRBJ1-1, with D possibly being TRBD1 (6 bases). CDR3 length: 14 residues. The V gene's germline CDR1 is SGDLS and CDR2 YYNGEE. Trimming pared 7 bases from V and 1 base from J, leaving 14 bases between.

This chain links TRBV5-1 with TRBJ1-4, with D unclear. The CDR3 is made up of 15 amino acids. V was trimmed by 0 bases and J by 8 bases, leaving 14 bases between them. Germline V gives CDR1 SGHRS, CDR2 YFSETQ. The CDR3 is CASSLVGEFGEKLFF. The CDR3 region has the DNA TGCGCCAGCAGCTTGGTTGGGGAATTTGGGGAAAAACTGTTTTTT.

This clone was seen more than once but under ten times. The rearrangement uses TRBV11-2 and TRBJ2-7; D is undetermined. The germline V and J ends were trimmed by 6 bases and 0 bases, with 15 bases remaining between them. This CDR3 spans 15 amino acids. Germline V gene sequence: CDR1 SGHAT, CDR2 FQNNGV. The CDR3 spells CASSSLPVTSYEQYF. As DNA, the CDR3 is TGTGCCAGCAGTTCTCTACCGGTAACCTCCTACGAGCAGTACTTC.

The V call is TRBV6-6, the J call TRBJ2-1; 10 nucleotides match TRBD1. With 2 bases clipped from V and 5 bases from J, the junction kept 3 bases outside the gene matches. The CDR3 consists of 15 residues. Germline CDR1 and CDR2: MNHNY and SVGAGI (reference sequence). CDR3 region: CASSYLGQGNNEQFF. Written as DNA, the CDR3 is TGTGCCAGCAGTTACCTGGGACAGGGGAACAATGAGCAGTTCTTC.

J is TRBJ2-2 and V is TRBV19; D is ambiguous. This CDR3 contains 13 residues. In germline, CDR1 is LNHDA, CDR2 SQIVND (reference sequence). V was cut by 3 bases and J by 6 bases, with 8 bases left in between. CDR3 coding DNA: TGTGCCAGTAGTATTTGGGCGGCCGGGGAGCTGTTTTTT. This sequence encodes CASSIWAAGELFF.

The chain combines TRBV7-9 with TRBJ2-7; D not resolved. The germline V gene has CDR1 SEHNR and CDR2 FQNEAQ (reference sequence). This CDR3 has 14 amino acids. The V end lost 0 bases, the J end lost 3 bases, and 9 bases lay between the germline ends. As DNA, the CDR3 is TGTGCCAGCAGCTTAGCTGTCGGGTACTACGAGCAGTACTTC. Protein sequence: CASSLAVGYYEQYF.

The J gene is TRBJ1-2, the V gene TRBV9; TRBD1 matches at 8 bases. This CDR3 contains 16 residues. The ends lost 0 bases at V and 0 bases at J; junction bases unmatched: 4. Germline loops: CDR1 SGDLS, CDR2 YYNGEE. The CDR3 sequence is CASSVAGGETNYGYTF. CDR3 in DNA: TGTGCCAGCAGCGTAGCAGGGGGCGAGACTAACTATGGCTACACCTTC.

This rearrangement joins TRBV28 to TRBJ1-1; 8 bases are a match to TRBD1. CDR1 and CDR2 from the germline V gene are MDHEN and SYDVKM. Losses at the gene ends were 3 bases for V and 0 bases for J; bases not matched to a gene: 9. This CDR3 region has 17 residues. The CDR3 here is CASSFPRDRILNTEAFF. In DNA, the CDR3 is TGTGCCAGCAGTTTTCCCCGGGACAGGATCCTGAACACTGAAGCTTTCTTT.